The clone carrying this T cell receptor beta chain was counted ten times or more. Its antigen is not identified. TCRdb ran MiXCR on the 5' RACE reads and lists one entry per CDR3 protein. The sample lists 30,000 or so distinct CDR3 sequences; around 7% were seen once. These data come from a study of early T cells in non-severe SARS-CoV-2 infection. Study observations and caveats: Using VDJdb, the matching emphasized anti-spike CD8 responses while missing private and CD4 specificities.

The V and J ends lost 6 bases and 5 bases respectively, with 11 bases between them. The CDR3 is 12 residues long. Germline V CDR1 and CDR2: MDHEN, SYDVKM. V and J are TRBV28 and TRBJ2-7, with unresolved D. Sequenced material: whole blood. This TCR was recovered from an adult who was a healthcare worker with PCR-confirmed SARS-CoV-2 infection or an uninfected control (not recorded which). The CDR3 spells CASRGFTHEQYF. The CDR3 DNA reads TGTGCCAGCAGGGGGTTTACCCACGAGCAGTACTTC. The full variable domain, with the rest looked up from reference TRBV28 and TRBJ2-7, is DVKVTQSSRYLVKRTGEKVFLECVQDMDHENMFWYRQDPGLGLRLIYFSYDVKMKEKGDIPEGYSVSREKKERFSLILESASTNQTSMYLCASRGFTHEQYFGPGTRLTVT.